Listed below are T cell receptor beta chains from one sample, sequenced in a study of T-cell reconstitution after alpha-beta-depleted transplantation in children. TCRdb re-derived calls from the PCR reads in MiXCR, one entry per CDR3 protein. The sample holds roughly 280,000 distinct CDR3 sequences, around a tenth seen once. The material sequenced was peripheral blood, taken 180 days after TCRalphabeta/CD19-depleted stem cell transplant. Receptor source: a male patient between 2 and 15 years old who had a stem cell transplant for chronic granulomatous disease, so the T cells may come from the graft donor. CDR3s include the opening cysteine and the closing phenylalanine or tryptophan. A D gene is named only where the DNA matches it firmly. Clone size is shown for a subset of rows, as once, few, many or a class of expanded clone.

TRBV11-2,TRBD2,many,TRBJ2-1,CASSQLNSGRNEQFF,TGTGCCAGCAGCCAGCTGAATAGCGGGAGAAATGAGCAGTTCTTC
TRBV5-1,-,many,TRBJ2-7,CASSFESSHLYEQYF,TGCGCCAGCAGCTTTGAGTCCTCACACCTCTACGAGCAGTACTTC
TRBV29-1,TRBD1,many,TRBJ2-1,CSAEQGNIVNEQFF,TGCAGCGCAGAACAGGGGAATATAGTCAATGAGCAGTTCTTC
TRBV6-2/TRBV6-3,-,many,TRBJ2-5,CASSYEGGGETQYF,TGTGCCAGCAGTTACGAAGGGGGGGGAGAGACCCAGTACTTC
TRBV29-1,-,many,TRBJ2-1,CTISSSGYNEQFF,TGCACCATCAGCAGTTCGGGATACAATGAGCAGTTCTTC
TRBV27,-,many,TRBJ2-7,CASSLGSAPYEQYF,TGTGCCAGCAGTTTGGGTAGTGCGCCCTACGAGCAGTACTTC
TRBV6-1,TRBD2,-,TRBJ2-1,CASSKPGLATDEQFF,TGTGCCAGCAGCAAACCGGGACTAGCCACGGATGAGCAGTTCTTC
TRBV10-3,-,many,TRBJ2-7,CAISSGVSYEQYF,TGTGCCATCAGTTCGGGGGTGTCCTACGAGCAGTACTTC
TRBV6-6,TRBD2,many,TRBJ2-7,CASWGREGYEQYF,TGTGCCAGCTGGGGACGGGAGGGTTACGAGCAGTACTTC
TRBV13,-,many,TRBJ1-3,CASTIRGAGNTIYF,TGTGCCAGCACCATTCGGGGGGCGGGAAACACCATATATTTT
TRBV5-1,-,many,TRBJ2-3,CASSPGLSRNADTQYF,TGCGCCAGCAGCCCAGGGCTCTCTCGCAACGCAGATACGCAGTATTTT
TRBV28,-,many,TRBJ2-7,CASREGGALGSHEQYF,TGTGCCAGCAGGGAGGGGGGGGCTCTAGGATCCCACGAGCAGTACTTC
TRBV30,-,-,TRBJ2-2,CAWSVRENTGELFF,TGTGCCTGGAGTGTACGGGAGAACACCGGGGAGCTGTTTTTT
TRBV7-2,TRBD2,-,TRBJ2-1,CASSLELAGVNNEQFF,TGTGCCAGCAGCTTAGAGCTAGCGGGGGTTAACAATGAGCAGTTCTTC
TRBV5-1,-,-,TRBJ1-1,CASSFFFFGGPGDRTEAFF,TGCGCCAGCAGCTTTTTCTTCTTCGGCGGCCCAGGGGATCGCACTGAAGCTTTCTTT
TRBV9,TRBD2,many,TRBJ2-1,CASSSTSGAGENNEQFF,TGTGCCAGCAGCTCGACTAGCGGGGCCGGTGAGAACAATGAGCAGTTCTTC
TRBV7-8,-,many,TRBJ2-4,CASRPESGAKNIQYF,TGTGCCAGCCGTCCGGAGAGTGGGGCCAAAAACATTCAGTACTTC
TRBV27,TRBD1,many,TRBJ2-5,CASRGTGKETQYF,TGTGCCAGCAGGGGGACAGGGAAAGAGACCCAGTACTTC
TRBV4-1,-,many,TRBJ1-1,CASSQAPVWANAEAFF,TGCGCCAGCAGCCAAGCCCCAGTCTGGGCTAACGCTGAAGCTTTCTTT
TRBV5-5,TRBD2,many,TRBJ2-1,CASSFQGVRGTSGNIRF,TGTGCCAGCAGCTTCCAGGGGGTCCGCGGGACTAGCGGGAATATTAGGTTC
TRBV21-1,-,many,TRBJ2-5,CASSAPNRLAGKETQYF,TGTGCCAGCAGCGCCCCAAATCGACTAGCGGGAAAAGAGACCCAGTACTTC
TRBV12-3/TRBV12-4,-,many,TRBJ2-7,CASSLNHEQYF,TGTGCCAGCAGCTTAAACCACGAGCAGTACTTC
TRBV7-2,-,many,TRBJ2-3,CASSLAIRRGTDTQYF,TGTGCCAGCAGCTTAGCCATCCGTCGGGGCACAGATACGCAGTATTTT
TRBV12-3/TRBV12-4,-,many,TRBJ2-4,CASSPGPGGKNIQYF,TGTGCCAGCAGTCCCGGACCCGGGGGCAAAAACATTCAGTACTTC
TRBV7-6,-,-,TRBJ1-6,CASSQGRNSPLHF,TGTGCCAGCAGCCAAGGACGGAATTCACCCCTCCACTTT
TRBV7-2,-,many,TRBJ2-2,CASSLGLPGELFF,TGTGCCAGCAGCTTAGGTTTGCCCGGGGAGCTGTTTTTT
TRBV7-3,TRBD2,once,TRBJ2-1,CASSPAGGLGNEQFF,TGTGCCAGCAGCCCAGCGGGAGGTCTGGGCAATGAGCAGTTCTTC
TRBV5-6,-,-,TRBJ2-7,CARSFGPGTYEQYF,-
TRBV12-3/TRBV12-4,-,many,TRBJ2-1,CASSPPLGSKGLF,TGTGCCAGCAGTCCCCCTCTGGGCTCGAAAGGTCTCTTC
TRBV2,-,-,TRBJ2-1,CASRQEDNEQFF,TGTGCCAGCAGACAGGAGGACAATGAGCAGTTCTTC
TRBV29-1,-,many,TRBJ2-1,CSVEGAYNEQFF,TGCAGCGTTGAAGGGGCCTACAATGAGCAGTTCTTC
TRBV29-1,-,many,TRBJ1-3,CSVGQGLPQGLWGNTIYF,TGCAGCGTTGGGCAGGGGTTACCGCAGGGACTCTGGGGAAACACCATATATTTT
TRBV4-3,-,many,TRBJ1-5,CASSQEGVRGNQPQHF,TGCGCCAGCAGCCAAGAAGGGGTGAGGGGCAATCAGCCCCAGCATTTT
TRBV29-1,-,many,TRBJ1-1,CSVEVQGPEAFF,TGCAGCGTTGAAGTGCAGGGCCCCGAAGCTTTCTTT
TRBV20-1,-,many,TRBJ2-3,CSASVLVSTDTQYF,TGCAGTGCTAGTGTACTAGTTAGCACAGATACGCAGTATTTT
TRBV4-3,TRBD2,many,TRBJ2-5,CASSQEPSGTRAQTQYF,TGCGCCAGCAGCCAAGAGCCTAGCGGGACAAGGGCCCAGACCCAGTACTTC
TRBV18,-,many,TRBJ2-7,CASSPRQLYEQYF,TGTGCCAGCTCACCCCGGCAGTTATACGAGCAGTACTTC
TRBV29-1,-,many,TRBJ2-4,CSVAGVKNIQYF,TGCAGCGTTGCGGGGGTCAAAAACATTCAGTACTTC
TRBV20-1,TRBD2,many,TRBJ2-7,CSASGLAGDEQYF,TGCAGTGCTAGTGGGCTAGCGGGAGACGAGCAGTACTTC
TRBV20-1,-,many,TRBJ2-7,CSARATTVVYEQYF,TGCAGTGCTAGAGCTACGACAGTGGTCTACGAGCAGTACTTC
TRBV29-1,-,many,TRBJ2-7,CSVAPGLSYEQYF,TGCAGCGTGGCCCCGGGACTTTCCTACGAGCAGTACTTC
TRBV20-1,TRBD2,many,TRBJ2-5,CSARREVAETQYF,TGCAGTGCTAGACGGGAGGTAGCGGAGACCCAGTACTTC
TRBV12-3/TRBV12-4,-,many,TRBJ2-1,CASSLQGRNYNEQFF,TGTGCCAGCAGTCTACAGGGCAGGAACTACAATGAGCAGTTCTTC
TRBV20-1,TRBD1,many,TRBJ2-3,CSASRYINYGQGADTQYF,TGCAGTGCTAGCAGATATATCAATTACGGACAGGGGGCAGATACGCAGTATTTT
TRBV27,TRBD2,many,TRBJ2-5,CASSFVGLADYQETQYF,TGTGCCAGCAGTTTTGTCGGACTAGCGGATTACCAAGAGACCCAGTACTTC
TRBV5-1,TRBD2,many,TRBJ2-3,CASSPLAGEIDTQYF,TGCGCCAGCAGCCCACTAGCGGGGGAGATAGATACGCAGTATTTT
TRBV29-1,TRBD1,many,TRBJ2-3,CSGWTGVDTQYF,TGCAGCGGGTGGACAGGGGTAGATACGCAGTATTTT
TRBV7-7,-,many,TRBJ2-5,CASSLTSVVAGETQYF,TGTGCCAGCAGCTTGACAAGTGTGGTTGCTGGGGAGACCCAGTACTTC
TRBV5-4,TRBD2,many,TRBJ2-5,CASSPGLAVGETQYF,TGTGCCAGCAGCCCAGGACTAGCCGTCGGAGAGACCCAGTACTTC
TRBV24-1,TRBD1,many,TRBJ1-5,CATSDTGTGAGQPQHF,TGTGCCACCAGTGATACCGGGACAGGTGCCGGTCAGCCCCAGCATTTT
TRBV7-2,TRBD1,-,TRBJ2-7,CASSSKDRDEQYF,TGTGCCAGCAGCTCCAAGGACAGGGACGAGCAGTACTTC
TRBV7-6,-,-,TRBJ2-2,CASSKTGEGQLGELFF,TGTGCCAGCAGCAAGACAGGGGAGGGGCAACTCGGGGAGCTGTTTTTT
TRBV5-1,-,many,TRBJ1-2,CASSGLGKGGYTF,TGCGCCAGCAGCGGGCTGGGCAAGGGTGGCTACACCTTC
TRBV29-1,-,many,TRBJ2-7,CSVGGGVGQYF,TGCAGCGTCGGAGGGGGAGTAGGGCAGTACTTC
TRBV20-1,TRBD1,many,TRBJ2-5,CSAGTGGEGETQYF,TGCAGTGCTGGGACAGGGGGGGAGGGAGAGACCCAGTACTTC